These 3 T cell receptor beta chains share one sample of origin, sequenced in a study of blood T cells in healthy people across ages. A second PCR of 7 to 11 cycles used a sample-barcoded 5' primer and a J-beta primer mix. MiXCR, run by TCRdb on the 5' RACE reads, gives a single entry per CDR3 protein. This table holds about 800,000 distinct CDR3 sequences, around 25% found once. These data were also reused for a study on T cells of mothers and their children.

What was sequenced was blood. Every receptor here comes from a boy younger than 18 in good health.

With respect to this clonotype: At one end the junction does not follow the germline gene, possibly because of a read error. The V call is TRBV4-1, the J call TRBJ1-1, with D tentatively TRBD1 (6 bases). The CDR3 is made up of 15 amino acids. Germline loops: CDR1 MGHRA, CDR2 YSYEKL. CDR3 amino acids: CASSQVAGVNTEAVF. The CDR3 DNA reads TGCGCCAGCAGCCAAGTAGCAGGGGTGAACACTGAAGCTGTCTTT.

This clonotype was picked up a small number of times. The J gene is TRBJ2-7, the V gene TRBV7-2; no firm D call. This CDR3 comprises 14 residues. Trimming cost V 1 base and J 2 bases, with 9 bases left between them. Germline-derived CDR1 and CDR2 are SGHTA and FQGNSA. CDR3 protein: CASSLDLRTYEQYF. CDR3 nucleotide sequence: TGTGCCAGCAGCTTAGATTTGAGAACCTACGAGCAGTACTTC.

This clonotype was observed a few times. The V and J genes are TRBV6-5 and TRBJ2-6; D possibly corresponds to TRBD1 (6 bases). V lost 4 bases and J lost 0, with 13 bases in between. The germline V gene has CDR1 MNHEY and CDR2 SVGAGI. This CDR3 has 17 residues. Written as DNA, the CDR3 is TGTGCCAGCAGTTCGACAGGCTTATACTCTGGGGCCAACGTCCTGACTTTC. Protein sequence: CASSSTGLYSGANVLTF.